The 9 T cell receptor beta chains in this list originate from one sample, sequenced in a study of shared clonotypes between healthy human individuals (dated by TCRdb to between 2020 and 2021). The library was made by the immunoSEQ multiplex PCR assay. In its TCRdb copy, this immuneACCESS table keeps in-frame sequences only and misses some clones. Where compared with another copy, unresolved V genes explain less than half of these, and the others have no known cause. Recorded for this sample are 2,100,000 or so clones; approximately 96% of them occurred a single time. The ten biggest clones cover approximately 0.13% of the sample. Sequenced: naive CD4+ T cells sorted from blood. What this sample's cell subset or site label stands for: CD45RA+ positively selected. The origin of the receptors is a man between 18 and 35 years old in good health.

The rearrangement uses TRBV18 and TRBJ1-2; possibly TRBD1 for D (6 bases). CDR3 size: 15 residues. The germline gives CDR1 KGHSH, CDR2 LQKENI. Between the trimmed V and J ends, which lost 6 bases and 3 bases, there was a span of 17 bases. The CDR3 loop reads CASSFQGHGDYGYTF. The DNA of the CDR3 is TGTGCCAGCTCGTTTCAGGGGCATGGCGACTATGGCTACACCTTC. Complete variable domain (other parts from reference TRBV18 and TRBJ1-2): NAGVMQNPRHLVRRRGQEARLRCSPMKGHSHVYWYRQLPEEGLKFMVYLQKENIIDESGMPKERFSAEFPKEGPSILRIQQVVRGDSAAYFCASSFQGHGDYGYTFGSGTRLTVV.

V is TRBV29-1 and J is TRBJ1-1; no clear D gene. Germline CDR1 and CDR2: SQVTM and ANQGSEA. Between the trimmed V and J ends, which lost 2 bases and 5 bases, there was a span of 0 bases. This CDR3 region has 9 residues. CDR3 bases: TGCAGCGTTGAAACTGAAGCTTTCTTT. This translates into CSVETEAFF. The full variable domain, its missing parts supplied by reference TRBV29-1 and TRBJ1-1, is SAVISQKPSRDICQRGTSLTIQCQVDSQVTMMFWYRQQPGQSLTLIATANQGSEATYESGFVIDKFPISRPNLTFSTLTVSNMSPEDSSIYLCSVETEAFFGQGTRLTVV.

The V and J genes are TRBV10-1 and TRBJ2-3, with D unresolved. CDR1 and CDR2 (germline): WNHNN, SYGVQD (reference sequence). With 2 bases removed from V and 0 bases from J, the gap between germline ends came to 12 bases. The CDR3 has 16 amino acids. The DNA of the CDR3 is TGCGCCAGCAGTGAGGCAGAGACGGTTAGCACAGATACGCAGTATTTT. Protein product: CASSEAETVSTDTQYF.

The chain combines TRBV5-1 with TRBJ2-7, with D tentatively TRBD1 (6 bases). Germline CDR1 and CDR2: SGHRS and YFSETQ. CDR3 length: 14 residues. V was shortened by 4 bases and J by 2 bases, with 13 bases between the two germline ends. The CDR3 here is CASSRSGDPYEQYF. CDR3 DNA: TGCGCCAGCAGCCGATCAGGGGATCCCTACGAGCAGTACTTC.

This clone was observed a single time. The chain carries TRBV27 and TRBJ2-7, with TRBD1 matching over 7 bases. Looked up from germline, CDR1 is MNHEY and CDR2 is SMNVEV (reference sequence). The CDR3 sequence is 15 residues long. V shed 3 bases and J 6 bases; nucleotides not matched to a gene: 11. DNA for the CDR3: TGTGCCAGCAGTTTTTCCGGGACAGTTACCCTCGAGCAGTACTTC. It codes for CASSFSGTVTLEQYF.

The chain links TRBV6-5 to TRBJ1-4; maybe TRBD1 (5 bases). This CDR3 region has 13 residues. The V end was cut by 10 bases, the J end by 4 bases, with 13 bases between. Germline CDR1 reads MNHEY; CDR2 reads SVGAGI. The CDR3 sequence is CATSRGVNEKLFF. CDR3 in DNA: TGTGCCACCTCGAGGGGTGTTAATGAAAAACTGTTTTTT.

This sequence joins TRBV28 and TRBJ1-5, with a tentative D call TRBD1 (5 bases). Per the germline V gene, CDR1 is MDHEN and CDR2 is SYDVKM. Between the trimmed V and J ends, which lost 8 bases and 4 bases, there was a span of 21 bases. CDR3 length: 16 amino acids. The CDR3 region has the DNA TGTGCCAGCCGATTCCGGGGGACGCTGGGAAATCAGCCCCAGCATTTT. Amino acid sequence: CASRFRGTLGNQPQHF. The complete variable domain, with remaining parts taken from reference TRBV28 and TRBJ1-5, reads DVKVTQSSRYLVKRTGEKVFLECVQDMDHENMFWYRQDPGLGLRLIYFSYDVKMKEKGDIPEGYSVSREKKERFSLILESASTNQTSMYLCASRFRGTLGNQPQHFGDGTRLSIL.

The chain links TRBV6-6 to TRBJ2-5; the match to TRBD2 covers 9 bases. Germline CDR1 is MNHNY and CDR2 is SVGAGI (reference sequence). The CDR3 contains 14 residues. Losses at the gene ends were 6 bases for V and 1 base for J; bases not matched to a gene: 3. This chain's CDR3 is CASSLAGAQETQYF. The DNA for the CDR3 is TGTGCCAGCAGCTTAGCGGGGGCCCAAGAGACCCAGTACTTC.

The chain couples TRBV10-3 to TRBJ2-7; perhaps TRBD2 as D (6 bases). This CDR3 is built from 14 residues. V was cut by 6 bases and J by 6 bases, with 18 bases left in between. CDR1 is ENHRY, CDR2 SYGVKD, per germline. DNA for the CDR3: TGTGCCATCAGGGGGGAGGCGACATCGGGCGAGCAGTACTTC. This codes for CAIRGEATSGEQYF.